This T cell receptor (beta chain) originates from a study of blood T cell repertoires in COVID-19. About the study: Acute-phase and convalescent COVID-19 samples originated in the United States, Italy and Spain. T cells, B-cell-depleted T cells, or PBMCs provided the cDNA or gDNA that served as material.

Original analysis: Reference gene primers were amplified, and this amplification served to estimate nucleated cell counts. Clones were sequenced by immunoSEQ multiplex PCR, and TCRdb holds only the in-frame ones, with some missing. V, J and clone size are taken as reported in that table, and D and trimming were inferred from the DNA itself. The sample has over 120,000 clones; roughly 84% are singletons. With 5 bases clipped from V and 6 bases from J, the junction kept 7 bases outside the gene matches. There are 13 residues in the CDR3. CDR1 is SGHDT and CDR2 is YYEEEE in the germline V gene. The specimen sequenced was peripheral blood. The sequence was obtained from a woman aged 55-70 years with acute or convalescent COVID-19. The rearrangement joins TRBV5-6 to TRBJ1-1; 7 bases align to TRBD1. This CDR3 is CASRRGRLAEAFF. In DNA, the CDR3 is TGTGCCAGCAGAAGGGGGCGGTTGGCTGAAGCTTTCTTT.